Listed below are T cell receptor beta chains from one sample, sequenced in a study of control samples from healthy donors and cancer patients. Generated by immunoSEQ multiplex PCR, the TCRdb table keeps only in-frame clones and is missing some. The profile shows over 100,000 clones, 80% to 95% of them singletons. The sample was blood. The origin of the receptors is a man aged 40-50 years in good health. Each CDR3 is given with its conserved first and last residue. A D gene is named only where the DNA matches it firmly. Clone size appears in some rows only: once, few, many, or a class for an expanded clone.

abundance	v_gene	j_gene	d_gene	CDR3nt	CDR3aa
NA	TRBV12-3/TRBV12-4	TRBJ2-5	TRBD1	TGTGCCAGCAGGGGACAGGCCCAAGAGACCCAGTACTTC	CASRGQAQETQYF
NA	TRBV6-1	TRBJ2-3	TRBD2	TGTGCCAGCAGTGAGGGACTAGCGGGGGGGCGTGATACGCAGTATTTT	CASSEGLAGGRDTQYF
NA	TRBV30	TRBJ1-1	NA	TGTGCCTGGAGTGTAGCCGTGAACACTGAAGCTTTCTTT	CAWSVAVNTEAFF
NA	TRBV6-4	TRBJ2-3	NA	TGTGCCAGCAGTGACTCGCCTAGCGGCACAGATACGCAGTATTTT	CASSDSPSGTDTQYF
NA	TRBV2	TRBJ1-4	TRBD1	TGTGCCAGCATCTTAGGACAGGTTAATGAAAAACTGTTTTTT	CASILGQVNEKLFF
NA	TRBV5-1	TRBJ2-7	NA	TGCGCCAGCAGCTTTAAATCCGGGATCTACGAGCAGTACTTC	CASSFKSGIYEQYF
NA	TRBV2	TRBJ2-2	TRBD2	TGTGCCAGCAGTGTTAGCGGGGGGGACACCGGGGAGCTGTTTTTT	CASSVSGGDTGELFF
NA	TRBV6-1	TRBJ1-5	TRBD1	TGTGCCAGCAGTGAAAACAGGGGCCTAGCTCAGCCCCAGCATTTT	CASSENRGLAQPQHF
NA	TRBV6-6	TRBJ2-1	TRBD2	TGTGCCAGCAGTCAAAGGACTAGCGGAGACAATGAGCAGTTCTTC	CASSQRTSGDNEQFF
NA	TRBV5-6	TRBJ1-5	NA	TGTGCCAGCAGCTCAGTCAGAGGGGATCAGCCCCAGCATTTT	CASSSVRGDQPQHF
NA	TRBV7-9	TRBJ2-5	TRBD2	TGTGCCAGCAGCTCCGGACTAGCGGGTAGCGAGACCCAGTACTTC	CASSSGLAGSETQYF
NA	TRBV3-1/TRBV3-2	TRBJ2-1	TRBD2	TGTGCCAGCAGCCCGGGGACTAGCGGGGGAGATGAGCAGTTCTTC	CASSPGTSGGDEQFF
NA	TRBV5-4	TRBJ2-7	NA	TGTGCCAGCAGGTTGGGAGATCAGTACGAGCAGTACTTC	CASRLGDQYEQYF
NA	TRBV5-8	TRBJ2-1	TRBD1	TGTGCCAGCAGGTTGACAGGGTCGACCTACAATGAGCAGTTCTTC	CASRLTGSTYNEQFF
NA	TRBV6-1	TRBJ1-2	NA	TGTGCCAGCAGTGAAGGGGGGGCGCCTATCTATGGCTACACCTTC	CASSEGGAPIYGYTF
NA	TRBV29-1	TRBJ1-1	NA	TGCAGCGTAAAGAGGGGCGGGAACACTGAAGCTTTCTTT	CSVKRGGNTEAFF
NA	TRBV2	TRBJ2-7	NA	TGTGCCAGCAGTGAAAGGCCCATCGGCTCCTACGAGCAGTACTTC	CASSERPIGSYEQYF
NA	TRBV18	TRBJ2-5	NA	TGTGCCAGCTCATCCTCAGGGAAGGAGACCCAGTACTTC	CASSSSGKETQYF
once	TRBV3-1/TRBV3-2	TRBJ1-1	NA	TGTGCCAGCAGCCAGCCGAATGTCGGGGGTGAAGCTTTCTTT	CASSQPNVGGEAFF
NA	TRBV2	TRBJ2-6	NA	TGTGCCAGCAGTCCAACTCAAGTTGGGGCCAACGTCCTGACTTTC	CASSPTQVGANVLTF
NA	TRBV2	TRBJ2-3	TRBD2	TGTGCCAGCAGTGCAAACGGCGGGGGAGATACGCAGTATTTT	CASSANGGGDTQYF
NA	TRBV18	TRBJ2-2	NA	TGTGCCAGCTCACCAAGATTTGAGAGCGGGGAGCTGTTTTTT	CASSPRFESGELFF
NA	TRBV24-1	TRBJ2-3	TRBD2	TGTGCCACCAGCGGGACTAGCGGGGGGATCTCAATGGCGGATACGCAGTATTTT	CATSGTSGGISMADTQYF
NA	TRBV11-2	TRBJ2-2	TRBD2	TGTGCCAGCAGCTTAGTTGCGGGGGGCAACACCGGGGAGCTGTTTTTT	CASSLVAGGNTGELFF
NA	TRBV3-1/TRBV3-2	TRBJ1-2	NA	TGTGCCAGCAGCCATCTCGGGGGACACGCCTATGGCTACACCTTC	CASSHLGGHAYGYTF
NA	TRBV3-1/TRBV3-2	TRBJ2-7	NA	TGTGCCAGCAGTATTCTCAGGGCCCCCTACGAGCAGTACTTC	CASSILRAPYEQYF
NA	TRBV5-1	TRBJ2-5	TRBD1	TGCGCCAGCAGCAGAGGGACAGCAGAAGAGACCCAGTACTTC	CASSRGTAEETQYF
NA	TRBV9	TRBJ2-3	TRBD2	TGTGCCAGCAGCGTAGCGGGGGGGGCCGATTATACGCAGTATTTT	CASSVAGGADYTQYF
NA	TRBV29-1	TRBJ1-2	NA	TGCAGCGTTTATCAGGATGGCTACACCTTC	CSVYQDGYTF
once	TRBV3-1/TRBV3-2	TRBJ2-5	TRBD2	TGTGCCAGCAGCCAAGAGGGACTAGCGGGGGGGCTTAAGACCCAGTACTTC	CASSQEGLAGGLKTQYF
NA	TRBV28	TRBJ1-5	NA	TGTGCCAGCAATTACTTAGCGCGGCCCCAGCATTTT	CASNYLARPQHF
NA	TRBV19	TRBJ1-5	TRBD1	TGTGCCAGTATTGAGGGGGCTTTTAGCAATCAGCCCCAGCATTTT	CASIEGAFSNQPQHF
NA	TRBV2	TRBJ1-2	TRBD1	TGTGCCAGAGTGACAGGGAACTATGGCTACACCTTC	CARVTGNYGYTF
NA	TRBV2	TRBJ2-5	TRBD1	TGTGCCAGCAGTGATGAACAGGGGGCTAAAGAGACCCAGTACTTC	CASSDEQGAKETQYF
NA	TRBV5-4	TRBJ2-1	TRBD2	TGTGCCAGCAGCTCGGGGGGGTCCAGCTCCTACAATGAGCAGTTCTTC	CASSSGGSSSYNEQFF
once	TRBV30	TRBJ1-2	TRBD1	TGTGCCTGGAGTGTCCTCCTTAACGCCCGGGACAGACTAGGCTACACCTTC	CAWSVLLNARDRLGYTF
NA	TRBV6-4	TRBJ1-2	TRBD1	TGTGCCAGCAGGGCTTCCTTTTCAGGGGGGTCACGAGGCTACACCTTC	CASRASFSGGSRGYTF
medium-sized	TRBV2	TRBJ1-2	NA	TGTGCCAGACAAGCGGGGAGTGCTAACTATGGCTACACCTTC	CARQAGSANYGYTF
NA	TRBV6-1	TRBJ1-2	NA	TGTGCCAGCAGTGAAGCCGAAATAAGGGACACCAACTATGGCTACACCTTC	CASSEAEIRDTNYGYTF
NA	TRBV5-1	TRBJ2-7	TRBD1	TGCGCCAGCAGCTTGGAGGTAGGGGGCGGCGAGCAGTACTTC	CASSLEVGGGEQYF
once	TRBV7-8	TRBJ2-7	NA	TGTGCCAGCAGCTTTTCGGTAGAATACGAGCAGTACTTC	CASSFSVEYEQYF
once	TRBV5-1	TRBJ1-6	NA	TGCGCCAGCAGAACGGAATCTAATTCACCCCTCCACTTT	CASRTESNSPLHF
NA	TRBV5-1	TRBJ1-1	NA	TGCGCCAGCAGCTTGGCGGGGTCGGTGAACACTGAAGCTTTCTTT	CASSLAGSVNTEAFF
few	TRBV13	TRBJ2-3	NA	TGTGCCAGCAGCCCAAGGACTTGGAGGGATACGCAGTATTTT	CASSPRTWRDTQYF
once	TRBV5-5	TRBJ2-3	NA	TGTGCCAGCAGATTTCCGGGACGGAGCACAGATACGCAGTATTTT	CASRFPGRSTDTQYF
NA	TRBV6-1	TRBJ2-3	NA	TGTGCCAGCAGTGAAGCGGTTCCGGTGAGAGATACGCAGTATTTT	CASSEAVPVRDTQYF
NA	TRBV10-3	TRBJ2-7	TRBD2	TGTGCCATCAGTAGCGGGGGAGGACACGGCTACGAGCAGTACTTC	CAISSGGGHGYEQYF
NA	TRBV13	TRBJ2-5	NA	TGTGCCAGCAGCTTAGGGACTCCACACGGAGGAGCCCAGTACTTC	CASSLGTPHGGAQYF
NA	TRBV5-1	TRBJ1-1	NA	TGCGCCAGCAGGCTTCAGGGACAGAACACTGAAGCTTTCTTT	CASRLQGQNTEAFF
NA	TRBV2	TRBJ2-4	NA	TGTGCCAGCAACGGGGGGCCTCGTATAGGTATTCAGTACTTC	CASNGGPRIGIQYF
NA	TRBV6-5	TRBJ2-2	NA	TGTGCCAGTTCCGGGACGCCGAACACCGGGGAGCTGTTTTTT	CASSGTPNTGELFF
NA	TRBV14	TRBJ2-2	TRBD1	TGTGCCAGCAGCATACGGGGACAGGGCTTTTCGAACACCGGGGAGCTGTTTTTT	CASSIRGQGFSNTGELFF
NA	TRBV7-9	TRBJ1-2	NA	TGTGCCAGCAGCCTGCCACTCATCAGGAATGGCTATGGCTACACCTTC	CASSLPLIRNGYGYTF
once	TRBV9	TRBJ2-2	TRBD1	TGTGCCAGCAGCGTAGCGGGACAGGGGGCCTCCGGGGAGCTGTTTTTT	CASSVAGQGASGELFF
NA	TRBV9	TRBJ1-3	NA	TGTGCCAGCAGCGTAGGTCCTCTCAGGGCAACTGGAAACACCATATATTTT	CASSVGPLRATGNTIYF
NA	TRBV5-1	TRBJ2-7	TRBD1	TGCGCCAGCAGCTTTCAGGGGGCCATAAACTACGAGCAGTACTTC	CASSFQGAINYEQYF
NA	TRBV29-1	TRBJ2-1	TRBD1	TGCAGCGTTGCTTCACCTGCGACAGGGTTCGATGAGCAGTTCTTC	CSVASPATGFDEQFF
NA	TRBV6-2/TRBV6-3	TRBJ2-7	TRBD1	TGTGCCAGCAGTCGGACAGGCTCCTACGAGCAGTACTTC	CASSRTGSYEQYF
few	TRBV19	TRBJ2-7	NA	TGTGCCAGTAGTCCCCGGCCGGACGGGTACTACGAGCAGTACTTC	CASSPRPDGYYEQYF
NA	TRBV9	TRBJ2-3	NA	TGTGCCAGCAGCGTAGGCTTAAGCACAGATACGCAGTATTTT	CASSVGLSTDTQYF